This T cell receptor (beta chain) was observed in a study of T-cell reconstitution after alpha-beta-depleted transplantation in children. Study-level points and caveats: At day 60, the high TCRbeta diversity found in some patients originated from recipient T cells and thymic progenitors that had survived. Expanded graft clones numbering several hundred reportedly gave rise to alpha-beta T cells about two months after transplant.

As concerns this clonotype: Its specificity is unknown.

The TCRbeta library incorporated unique molecular identifiers. One entry per CDR3 protein, called by TCRdb with MiXCR from the PCR reads. Among 450,000 to 600,000 distinct CDR3 sequences, 13% were seen once, and the ten largest hold over 2%. The germline V gene encodes CDR1 SGHVS and CDR2 FNYEAQ. The CDR3 runs to 16 residues. Deletions cut 1 base from V and 0 bases from J, with 10 bases between. Here the sequenced sample was PBMCs, mostly from graft donor cells, taken 360 days after TCRalphabeta/CD19-depleted stem cell transplant. The V call is TRBV7-6, the J call TRBJ1-5, with D hard to call. The source is a male patient between 10 and 17 years old who had a stem cell transplant for acute myeloid leukemia, so the T cells may come from the graft donor. The CDR3 region is CASSLGQQDSNQPQHF. CDR3 bases: TGTGCCAGCAGCTTAGGGCAGCAGGATAGCAATCAGCCCCAGCATTTT.